This is a list of T cell receptor beta chains from one sample in a study of control samples from healthy donors and cancer patients. The table came from immunoSEQ multiplex PCR; TCRdb's copy has only in-frame clones and leaves some out. The sample has 150,000 to 200,000 clones, 90% to 95% seen once. The sequencing input was blood. These receptors were collected from a woman aged 18-29 years in good health. Both conserved end residues are part of each CDR3. A D gene is named only where the DNA matches it firmly.

D gene	V gene	J gene	CDR3 protein	CDR3 DNA
NA	TRBV5-1	TRBJ2-2	CASSDGQPTGELFF	TGCGCCAGCAGCGATGGGCAGCCCACCGGGGAGCTGTTTTTT
TRBD1	TRBV7-2	TRBJ2-7	CASSRTGELHEQYF	TGTGCCAGCAGTCGGACAGGCGAACTTCACGAGCAGTACTTC
NA	TRBV28	TRBJ2-1	CASSFLSGHDEQFF	TGTGCCAGCAGTTTTCTATCTGGGCACGATGAGCAGTTCTTC
NA	TRBV7-2	TRBJ2-1	CASTLMSEQFF	TGTGCCAGCACCCTAATGAGTGAGCAGTTCTTC
TRBD1	TRBV19	TRBJ2-2	CASNRQGNTGELFF	TGTGCCAGTAACCGACAGGGGAACACCGGGGAGCTGTTTTTT
TRBD2	TRBV24-1	TRBJ2-1	CATSGTSGGEDEQFF	TGTGCCACCAGTGGTACTAGCGGGGGGGAGGATGAGCAGTTCTTC
NA	TRBV20-1	TRBJ2-1	CSGRGYNEQFF	TGCAGTGGCCGGGGCTACAATGAGCAGTTCTTC
NA	TRBV7-2	TRBJ2-7	CASSLDRGDEQYF	TGTGCCAGCAGCTTAGATCGGGGTGACGAGCAGTACTTC
NA	TRBV28	TRBJ2-7	CASSLTVEGQYF	TGTGCCAGCAGCCTAACAGTAGAGGGGCAGTACTTC
NA	TRBV12-1	TRBJ2-1	CASSFIPVERVSSYNEQFF	TGTGCCAGCAGCTTTATACCCGTTGAGCGGGTCAGCTCCTACAATGAGCAGTTCTTC
NA	TRBV19	TRBJ2-7	CASNVRDGSYEQYF	TGTGCCAGTAACGTCCGGGACGGTTCCTACGAGCAGTACTTC
NA	TRBV9	TRBJ1-2	CASSVGGNYGYTF	TGTGCCAGCAGCGTAGGGGGTAACTATGGCTACACCTTC
TRBD1	TRBV18	TRBJ1-6	CASSPSRQGKVIPYNSPLHF	TGTGCCAGCTCACCCTCTCGACAGGGAAAGGTAATCCCCTATAATTCACCCCTCCACTTT
TRBD2	TRBV7-9	TRBJ2-1	CASSSRTSGLYNEQFF	TGTGCCAGCAGCTCACGGACTAGCGGGCTTTACAATGAGCAGTTCTTC